This TCR beta chain was profiled in a study of T cell responses to AZD1222 COVID-19 vaccine. Findings of the study overall: It should be noted that donors were predominantly white British and more often female, and clonal diversity was possibly underestimated. Spike-specific TCR breadth and depth went up after people got two AZD1222 doses.

Data came from immunoSEQ multiplex PCR; TCRdb stores just in-frame clones and leaves some out. The data show approximately 110,000 clones, 88% seen once. V shed 6 bases and J shed 7 bases, with 7 bases lying between them. The CDR3 is 12 residues long. The germline V gene has CDR1 MNHNY and CDR2 SVGAGI (reference sequence). On this clone: Its antigen is undetermined.

This TCR came from an adult in good health. The source was peripheral blood, collected on day 0 of MenACWY control vaccination. The J gene is TRBJ1-6, the V gene TRBV6-6; D call uncertain. The CDR3, as DNA: TGTGCCAGCAGGAACGGAAATTCACCCCTCCACTTT. Amino acids: CASRNGNSPLHF.